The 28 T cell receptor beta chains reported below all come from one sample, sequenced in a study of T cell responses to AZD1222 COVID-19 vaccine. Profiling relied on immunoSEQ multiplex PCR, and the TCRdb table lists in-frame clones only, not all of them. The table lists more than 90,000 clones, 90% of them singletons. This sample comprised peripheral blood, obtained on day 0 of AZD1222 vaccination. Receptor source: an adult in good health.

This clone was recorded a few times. The CDR3 DNA is TGTGCCATCAGTGAGCCTATTAGCCAGGGCCTTAATTCACCCCTCCACTTT. Protein sequence: CAISEPISQGLNSPLHF. The V gene is TRBV10-3, the J gene TRBJ1-6, with D perhaps matching TRBD1 (5 bases). Germline V gene lookup returns CDR1 ENHRY and CDR2 SYGVKD. Trimming took off 2 bases at V and 6 bases at J, with 17 bases between the two ends. The CDR3 spans 17 residues.

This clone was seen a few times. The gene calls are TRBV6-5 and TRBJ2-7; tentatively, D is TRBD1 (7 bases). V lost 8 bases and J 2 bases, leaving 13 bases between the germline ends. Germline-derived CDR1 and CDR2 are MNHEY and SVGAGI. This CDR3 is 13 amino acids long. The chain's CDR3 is CASGGTATYEQYF. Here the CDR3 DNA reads TGTGCCAGCGGGGGGACAGCGACCTACGAGCAGTACTTC.

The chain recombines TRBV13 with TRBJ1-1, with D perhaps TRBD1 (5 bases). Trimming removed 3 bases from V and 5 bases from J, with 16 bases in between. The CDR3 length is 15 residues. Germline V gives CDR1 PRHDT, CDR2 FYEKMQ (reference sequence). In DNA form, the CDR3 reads TGTGCCAGCAGCTTGGACCAGGGCGGAGGGACTGAAGCTTTCTTT. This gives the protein CASSLDQGGGTEAFF.

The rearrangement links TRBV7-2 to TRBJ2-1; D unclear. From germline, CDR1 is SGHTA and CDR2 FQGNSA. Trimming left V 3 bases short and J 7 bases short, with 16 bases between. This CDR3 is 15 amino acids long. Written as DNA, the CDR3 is TGTGCCAGCAGCTTCCTAGTCGGTCAACGAAATGAGCAGTTCTTC. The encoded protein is CASSFLVGQRNEQFF.

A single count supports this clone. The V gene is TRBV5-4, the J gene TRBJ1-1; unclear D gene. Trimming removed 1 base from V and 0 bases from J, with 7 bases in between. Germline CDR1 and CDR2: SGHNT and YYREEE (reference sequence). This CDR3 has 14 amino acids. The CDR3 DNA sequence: TGTGCCAGCAGCTTGATAGAGTTGAACACTGAAGCTTTCTTT. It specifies CASSLIELNTEAFF.

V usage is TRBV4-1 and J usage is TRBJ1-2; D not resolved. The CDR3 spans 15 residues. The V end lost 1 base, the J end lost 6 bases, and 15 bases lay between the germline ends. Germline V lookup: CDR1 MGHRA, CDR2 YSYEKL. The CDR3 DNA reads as TGCGCCAGCAGCCAAGGGTCGGTGGACGCCGATGGCTACACCTTC. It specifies CASSQGSVDADGYTF.

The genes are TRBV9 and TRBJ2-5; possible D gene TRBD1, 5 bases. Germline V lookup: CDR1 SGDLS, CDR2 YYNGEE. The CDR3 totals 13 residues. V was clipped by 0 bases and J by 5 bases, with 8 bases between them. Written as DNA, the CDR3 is TGTGCCAGCAGCGTAGACCAGGGCGAGACCCAGTACTTC. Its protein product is CASSVDQGETQYF.

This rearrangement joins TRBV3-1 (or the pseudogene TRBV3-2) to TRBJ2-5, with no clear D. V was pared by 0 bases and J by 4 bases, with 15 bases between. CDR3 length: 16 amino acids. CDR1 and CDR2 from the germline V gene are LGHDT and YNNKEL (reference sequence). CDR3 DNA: TGTGCCAGCAGCCAAGACTGGAGAGGCCGTCGAGAGACCCAGTACTTC. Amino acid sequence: CASSQDWRGRRETQYF.

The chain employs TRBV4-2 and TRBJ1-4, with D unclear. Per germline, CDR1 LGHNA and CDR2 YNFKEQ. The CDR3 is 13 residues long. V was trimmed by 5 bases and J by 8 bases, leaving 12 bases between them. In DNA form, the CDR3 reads TGTGCCAGCAGCGGGGAGGGTTTCGAAAAACTGTTTTTT. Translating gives CASSGEGFEKLFF.

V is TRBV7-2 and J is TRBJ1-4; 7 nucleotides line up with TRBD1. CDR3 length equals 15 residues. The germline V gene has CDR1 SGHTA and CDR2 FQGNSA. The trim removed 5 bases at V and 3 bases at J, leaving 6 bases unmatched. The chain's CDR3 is CASSPQGLSNEKLFF. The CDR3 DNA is TGTGCCAGCAGCCCACAGGGGCTATCTAATGAAAAACTGTTTTTT.

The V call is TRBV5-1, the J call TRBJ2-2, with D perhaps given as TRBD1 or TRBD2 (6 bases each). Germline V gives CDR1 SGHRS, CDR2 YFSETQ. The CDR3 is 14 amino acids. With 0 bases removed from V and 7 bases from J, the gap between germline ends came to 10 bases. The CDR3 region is CASSLDGGLGELFF. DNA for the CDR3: TGCGCCAGCAGCTTGGATGGGGGGCTCGGGGAGCTGTTTTTT.

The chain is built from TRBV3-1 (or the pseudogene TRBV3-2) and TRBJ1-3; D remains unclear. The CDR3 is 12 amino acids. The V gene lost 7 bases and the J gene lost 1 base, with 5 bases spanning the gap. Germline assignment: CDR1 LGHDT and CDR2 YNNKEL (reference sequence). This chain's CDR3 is CASKASGNTIYF. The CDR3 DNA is TGTGCCAGCAAGGCTTCTGGAAACACCATATATTTT.

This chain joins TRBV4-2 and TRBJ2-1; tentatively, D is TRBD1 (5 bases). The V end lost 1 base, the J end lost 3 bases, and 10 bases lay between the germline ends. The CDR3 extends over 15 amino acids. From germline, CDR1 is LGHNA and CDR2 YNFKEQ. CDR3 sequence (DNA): TGTGCCAGCAGCCAAGTATCAGGGCTCTACAATGAGCAGTTCTTC. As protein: CASSQVSGLYNEQFF.

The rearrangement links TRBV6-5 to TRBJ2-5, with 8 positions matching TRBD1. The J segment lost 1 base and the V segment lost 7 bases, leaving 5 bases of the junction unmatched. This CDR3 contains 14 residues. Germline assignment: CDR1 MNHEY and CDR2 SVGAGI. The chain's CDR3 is CASKKDRAQETQYF. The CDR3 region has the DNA TGTGCCAGCAAGAAGGACAGGGCCCAAGAGACCCAGTACTTC.

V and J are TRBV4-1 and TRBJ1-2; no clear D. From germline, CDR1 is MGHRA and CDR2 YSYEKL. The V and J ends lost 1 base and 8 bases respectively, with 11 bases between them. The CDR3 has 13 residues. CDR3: CASSQVVYGGYTF. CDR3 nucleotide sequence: TGCGCCAGCAGCCAAGTTGTCTATGGCGGCTACACCTTC.

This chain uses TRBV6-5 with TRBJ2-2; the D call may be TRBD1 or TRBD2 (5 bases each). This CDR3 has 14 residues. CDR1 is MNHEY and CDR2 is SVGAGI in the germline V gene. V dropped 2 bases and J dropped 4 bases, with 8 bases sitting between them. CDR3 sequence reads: CASSYGTVTGELFF. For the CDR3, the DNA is TGTGCCAGCAGTTACGGGACGGTCACCGGGGAGCTGTTTTTT.

The CDR3 bases are TGTGCCACCAGTGATTCCTGGGGGTTGGCCACTGAAGCTTTCTTT. It codes for CATSDSWGLATEAFF. The rearrangement links TRBV24-1 to TRBJ1-1; maybe TRBD1 (5 bases). The CDR3 is made up of 15 amino acids. The V and J ends lost 2 bases and 4 bases respectively, with 13 bases between them. Germline V lookup: CDR1 KGHDR, CDR2 SFDVKD.

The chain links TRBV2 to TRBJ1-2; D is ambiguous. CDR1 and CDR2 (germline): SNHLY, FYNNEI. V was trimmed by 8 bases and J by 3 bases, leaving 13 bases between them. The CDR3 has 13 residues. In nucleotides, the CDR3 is TGTGCCAGCGGAGAGGGTTGGGACTATGGCTACACCTTC. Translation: CASGEGWDYGYTF.

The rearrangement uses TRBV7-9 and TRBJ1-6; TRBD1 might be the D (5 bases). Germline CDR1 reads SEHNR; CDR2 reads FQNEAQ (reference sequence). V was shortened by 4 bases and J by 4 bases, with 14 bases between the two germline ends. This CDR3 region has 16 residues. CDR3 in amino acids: CASSYQPGRYNSPLHF. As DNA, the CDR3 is TGTGCCAGCAGCTACCAACCGGGACGGTATAATTCACCCCTCCACTTT.

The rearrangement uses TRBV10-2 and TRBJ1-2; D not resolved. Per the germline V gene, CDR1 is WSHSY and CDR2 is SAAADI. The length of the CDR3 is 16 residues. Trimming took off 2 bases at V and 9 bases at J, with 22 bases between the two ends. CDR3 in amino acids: CASSEVGLPGSVRYTF. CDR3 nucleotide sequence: TGCGCCAGCAGTGAGGTCGGGCTCCCCGGCTCAGTTCGCTACACCTTC.

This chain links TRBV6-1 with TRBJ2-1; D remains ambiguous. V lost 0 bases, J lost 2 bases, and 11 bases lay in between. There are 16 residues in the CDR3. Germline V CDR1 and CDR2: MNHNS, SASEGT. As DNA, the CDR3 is TGTGCCAGCAGTGAAGCAACTCACGGCCCCTACAATGAGCAGTTCTTC. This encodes CASSEATHGPYNEQFF.

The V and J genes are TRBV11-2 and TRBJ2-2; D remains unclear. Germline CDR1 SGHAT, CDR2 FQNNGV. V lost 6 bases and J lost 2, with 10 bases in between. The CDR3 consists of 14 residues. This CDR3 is CASSREANTGELFF. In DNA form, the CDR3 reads TGTGCCAGCAGTCGAGAGGCAAACACCGGGGAGCTGTTTTTT.

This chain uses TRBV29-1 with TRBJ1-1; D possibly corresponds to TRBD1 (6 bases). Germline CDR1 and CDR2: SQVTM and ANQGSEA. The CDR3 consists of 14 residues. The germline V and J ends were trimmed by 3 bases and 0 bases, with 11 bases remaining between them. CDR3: CSVEFQGMNTEAFF. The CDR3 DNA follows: TGCAGCGTTGAGTTTCAGGGGATGAACACTGAAGCTTTCTTT.

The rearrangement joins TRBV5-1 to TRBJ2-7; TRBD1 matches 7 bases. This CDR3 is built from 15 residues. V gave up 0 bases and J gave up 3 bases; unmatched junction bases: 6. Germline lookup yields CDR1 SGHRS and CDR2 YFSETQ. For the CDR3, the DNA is TGCGCCAGCAGCTTGGTCCCCCGGGACAGCTACGAGCAGTACTTC. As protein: CASSLVPRDSYEQYF. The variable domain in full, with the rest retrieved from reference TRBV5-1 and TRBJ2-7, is KAGVTQTPRYLIKTRGQQVTLSCSPISGHRSVSWYQQTPGQGLQFLFEYFSETQRNKGNFPGRFSGRQFSNSRSEMNVSTLELGDSALYLCASSLVPRDSYEQYFGPGTRLTVT.

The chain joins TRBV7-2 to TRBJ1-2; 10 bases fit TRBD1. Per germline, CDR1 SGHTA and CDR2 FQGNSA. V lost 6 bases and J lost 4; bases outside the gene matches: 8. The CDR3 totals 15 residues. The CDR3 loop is CASRSRDRGFYGYTF. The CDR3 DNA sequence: TGTGCCAGCAGGAGCCGGGACAGGGGCTTCTATGGCTACACCTTC.

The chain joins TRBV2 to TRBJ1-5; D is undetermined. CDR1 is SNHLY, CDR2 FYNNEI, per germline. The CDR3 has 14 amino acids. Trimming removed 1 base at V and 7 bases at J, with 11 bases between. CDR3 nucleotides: TGTGCCAGCAGTGAAGGCTGGGTTGGCCAGCCCCAGCATTTT. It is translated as CASSEGWVGQPQHF.

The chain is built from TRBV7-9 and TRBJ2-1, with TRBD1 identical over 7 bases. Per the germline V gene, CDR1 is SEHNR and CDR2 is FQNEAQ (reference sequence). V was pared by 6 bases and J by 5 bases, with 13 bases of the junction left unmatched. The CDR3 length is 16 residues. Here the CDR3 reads CASRSTGTEINNEQFF. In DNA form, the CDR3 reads TGTGCCAGCAGATCAACCGGGACAGAAATCAACAATGAGCAGTTCTTC.

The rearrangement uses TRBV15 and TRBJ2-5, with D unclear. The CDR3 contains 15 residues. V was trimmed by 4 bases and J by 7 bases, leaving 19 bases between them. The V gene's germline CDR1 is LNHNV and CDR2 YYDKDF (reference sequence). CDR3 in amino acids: CATSILGRLDGTQYF. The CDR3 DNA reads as TGTGCCACCAGCATCCTCGGACGGTTAGATGGGACCCAGTACTTC.